Given below is one T cell receptor (beta chain) in context. Its antigen is unknown. The data derive from a study of identical twins. The study's findings and limits: Cord blood beta clonotypes present at high abundance carried fewer insertions; no such pattern appeared in memory repertoires. With beta out-of-frame sequences, excess sharing by twins was weaker.

This CDR3 has 14 amino acids. Germline V gives CDR1 ENHRY, CDR2 SYGVKD. Germline trimming cut 10 bases from V and 2 bases from J; bases unmatched to any gene: 9. Template switching supplied a universal primer site; unique molecular identifiers were carried on the cDNA. TCRdb ran MiXCR on the 5' RACE reads and lists one entry per CDR3 protein. The sample consists of 450,000 to 600,000 distinct CDR3 sequences, about 20% of them appearing once. Separately, the same data were catalogued under a study of yellow fever vaccine responses in identical twins. That source reports: The authors reported partly convergent, partly personalized vaccine responses in identical twins.

This chain connects TRBV10-3 to TRBJ1-1; 8 positions agree with TRBD1. The sample comprised CD4+ T cells sorted from blood. The sequence was collected from a woman under 30 in good health. Here the CDR3 DNA reads TGTGCCACCGCTGGCAGGGGGCTTAACACTGAAGCTTTCTTT. Its protein product is CATAGRGLNTEAFF.